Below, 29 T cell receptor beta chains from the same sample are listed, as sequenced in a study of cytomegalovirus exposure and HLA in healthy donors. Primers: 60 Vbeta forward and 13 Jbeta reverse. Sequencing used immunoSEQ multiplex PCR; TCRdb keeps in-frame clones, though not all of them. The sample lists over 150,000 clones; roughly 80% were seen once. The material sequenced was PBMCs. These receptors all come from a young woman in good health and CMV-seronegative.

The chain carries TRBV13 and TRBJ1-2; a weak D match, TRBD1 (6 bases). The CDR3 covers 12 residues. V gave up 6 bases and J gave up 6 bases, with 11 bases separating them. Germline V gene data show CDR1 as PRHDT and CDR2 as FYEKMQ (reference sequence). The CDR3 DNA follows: TGTGCCAGCAGTGTCGGGACAAATGGCTACACCTTC. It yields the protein CASSVGTNGYTF.

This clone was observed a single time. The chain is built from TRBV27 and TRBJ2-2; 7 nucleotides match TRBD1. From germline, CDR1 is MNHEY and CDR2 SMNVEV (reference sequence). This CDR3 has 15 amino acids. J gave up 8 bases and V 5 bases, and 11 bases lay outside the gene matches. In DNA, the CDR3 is TGTGCCAGCAGTGCGTCCGAGGGGGCAGCAGGGGAGCTGTTTTTT. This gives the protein CASSASEGAAGELFF.

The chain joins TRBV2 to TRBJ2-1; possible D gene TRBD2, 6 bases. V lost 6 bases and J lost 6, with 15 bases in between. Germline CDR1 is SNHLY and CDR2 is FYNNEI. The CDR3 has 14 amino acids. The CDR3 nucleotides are TGTGCCAGCAGGGGGGTCCGGGAGCTCAATGAGCAGTTCTTC. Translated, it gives CASRGVRELNEQFF.

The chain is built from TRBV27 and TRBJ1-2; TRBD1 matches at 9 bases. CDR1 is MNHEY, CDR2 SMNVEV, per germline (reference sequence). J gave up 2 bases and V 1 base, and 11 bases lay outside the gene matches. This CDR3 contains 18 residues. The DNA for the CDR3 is TGTGCCAGCAGTTTATGGGGGACAGGGCTTACTGGCAACTATGGCTACACCTTC. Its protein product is CASSLWGTGLTGNYGYTF.

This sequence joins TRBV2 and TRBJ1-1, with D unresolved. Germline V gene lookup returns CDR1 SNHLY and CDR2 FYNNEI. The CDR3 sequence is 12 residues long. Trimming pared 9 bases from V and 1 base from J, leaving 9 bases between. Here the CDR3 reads CASIRRNTEAFF. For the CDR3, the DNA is TGTGCCAGTATTAGAAGGAACACTGAAGCTTTCTTT.

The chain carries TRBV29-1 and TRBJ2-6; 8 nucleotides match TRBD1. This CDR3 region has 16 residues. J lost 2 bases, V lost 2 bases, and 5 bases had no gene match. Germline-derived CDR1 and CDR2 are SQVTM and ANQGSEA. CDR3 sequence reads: CSVENSTGAGANVLTF. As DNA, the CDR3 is TGCAGCGTTGAAAACTCGACAGGGGCTGGGGCCAACGTCCTGACTTTC. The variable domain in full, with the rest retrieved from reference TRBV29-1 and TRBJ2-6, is SAVISQKPSRDICQRGTSLTIQCQVDSQVTMMFWYRQQPGQSLTLIATANQGSEATYESGFVIDKFPISRPNLTFSTLTVSNMSPEDSSIYLCSVENSTGAGANVLTFGAGSRLTVL.

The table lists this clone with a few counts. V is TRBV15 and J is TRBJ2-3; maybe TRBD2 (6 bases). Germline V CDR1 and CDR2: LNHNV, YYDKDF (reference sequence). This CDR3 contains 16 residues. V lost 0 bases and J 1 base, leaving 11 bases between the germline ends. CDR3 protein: CATSRDLGLGTDTQYF. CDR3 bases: TGTGCCACCAGCAGAGATCTGGGACTCGGCACAGATACGCAGTATTTT. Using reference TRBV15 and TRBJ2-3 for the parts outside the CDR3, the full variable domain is DAMVIQNPRYQVTQFGKPVTLSCSQTLNHNVMYWYQQKSSQAPKLLFHYYDKDFNNEADTPDNFQSRRPNTSFCFLDIRSPGLGDTAMYLCATSRDLGLGTDTQYFGPGTRLTVL.

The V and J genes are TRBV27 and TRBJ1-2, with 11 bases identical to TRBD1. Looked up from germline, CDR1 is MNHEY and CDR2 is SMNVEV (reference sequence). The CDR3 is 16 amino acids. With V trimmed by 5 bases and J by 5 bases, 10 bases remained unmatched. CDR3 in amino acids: CASSPAGTGGRYGYTF. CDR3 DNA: TGTGCCAGCAGTCCCGCCGGGACAGGGGGTCGATATGGCTACACCTTC.

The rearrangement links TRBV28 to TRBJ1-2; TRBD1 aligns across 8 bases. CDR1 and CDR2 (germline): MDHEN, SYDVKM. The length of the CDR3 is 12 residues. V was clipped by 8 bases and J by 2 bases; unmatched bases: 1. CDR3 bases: TGTGCCAGCGGACAGGGCAACTATGGCTACACCTTC. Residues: CASGQGNYGYTF.

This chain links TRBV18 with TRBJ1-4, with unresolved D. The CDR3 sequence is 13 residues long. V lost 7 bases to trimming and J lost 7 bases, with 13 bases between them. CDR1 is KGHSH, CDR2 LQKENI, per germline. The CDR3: CASFWSGSEKLFF. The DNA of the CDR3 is TGTGCCAGCTTCTGGTCAGGAAGTGAAAAACTGTTTTTT.

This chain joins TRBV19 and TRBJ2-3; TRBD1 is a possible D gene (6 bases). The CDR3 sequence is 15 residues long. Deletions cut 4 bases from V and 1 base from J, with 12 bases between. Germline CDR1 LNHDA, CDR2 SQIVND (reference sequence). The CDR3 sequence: CASSNTGFGTDTQYF. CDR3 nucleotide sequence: TGTGCCAGTAGTAATACAGGGTTTGGCACAGATACGCAGTATTTT.

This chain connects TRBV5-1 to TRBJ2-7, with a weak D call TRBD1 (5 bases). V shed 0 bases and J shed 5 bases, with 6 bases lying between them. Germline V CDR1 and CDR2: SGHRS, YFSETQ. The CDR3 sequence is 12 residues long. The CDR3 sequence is CASSLGGHEQYF. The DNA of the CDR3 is TGCGCCAGCAGCTTGGGGGGCCACGAGCAGTACTTC.

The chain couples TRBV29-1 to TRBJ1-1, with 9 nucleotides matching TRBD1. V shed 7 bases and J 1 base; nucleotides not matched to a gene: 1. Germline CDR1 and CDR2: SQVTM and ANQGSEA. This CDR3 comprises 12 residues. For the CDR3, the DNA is TGCAGCGGGGGACAGGGGAACACTGAAGCTTTCTTT. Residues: CSGGQGNTEAFF.

CDR3 loop: CASSPYRVLAGNNEQFF. CDR3 bases: TGCGCCAGCAGCCCCTACAGGGTACTAGCGGGGAACAATGAGCAGTTCTTC. This sequence joins TRBV4-1 and TRBJ2-1, with 10 positions matching TRBD2. V dropped 4 bases and J dropped 5; count of bases not matched to a gene: 11. The V gene's germline CDR1 is MGHRA and CDR2 YSYEKL. This CDR3 comprises 17 residues.

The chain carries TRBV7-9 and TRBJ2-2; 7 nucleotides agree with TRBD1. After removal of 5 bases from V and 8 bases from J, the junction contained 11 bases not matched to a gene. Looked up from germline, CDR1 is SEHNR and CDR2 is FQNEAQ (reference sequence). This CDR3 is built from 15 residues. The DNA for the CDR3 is TGTGCCAGCAGCCCGACAGGGCAACAATGGGGGGAGCTGTTTTTT. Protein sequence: CASSPTGQQWGELFF.

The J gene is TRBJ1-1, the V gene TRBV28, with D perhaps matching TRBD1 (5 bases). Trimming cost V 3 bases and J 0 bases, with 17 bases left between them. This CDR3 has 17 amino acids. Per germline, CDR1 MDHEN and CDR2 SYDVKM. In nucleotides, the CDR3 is TGTGCCAGCAGTTTTGAGCTTATTCAGGGCTTGAACACTGAAGCTTTCTTT. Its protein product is CASSFELIQGLNTEAFF.

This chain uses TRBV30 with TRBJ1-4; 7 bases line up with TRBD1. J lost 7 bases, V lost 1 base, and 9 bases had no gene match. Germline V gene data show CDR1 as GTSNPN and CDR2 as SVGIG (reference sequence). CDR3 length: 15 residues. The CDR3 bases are TGTGCCTGGAGTGCCCGACAGGGTATGATTGAAAAACTGTTTTTT. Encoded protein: CAWSARQGMIEKLFF. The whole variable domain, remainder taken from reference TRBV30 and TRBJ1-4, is SQTIHQWPATLVQPVGSPLSLECTVEGTSNPNLYWYRQAAGRGLQLLFYSVGIGQISSEVPQNLSASRPQDRQFILSSKKLLLSDSGFYLCAWSARQGMIEKLFFGSGTQLSVL.

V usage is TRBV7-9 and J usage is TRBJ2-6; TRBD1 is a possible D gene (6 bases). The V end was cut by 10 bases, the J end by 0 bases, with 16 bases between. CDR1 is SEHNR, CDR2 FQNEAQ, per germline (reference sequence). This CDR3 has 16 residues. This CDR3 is CAKARTASSGANVLTF. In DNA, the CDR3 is TGTGCCAAAGCACGGACAGCAAGCTCTGGGGCCAACGTCCTGACTTTC.

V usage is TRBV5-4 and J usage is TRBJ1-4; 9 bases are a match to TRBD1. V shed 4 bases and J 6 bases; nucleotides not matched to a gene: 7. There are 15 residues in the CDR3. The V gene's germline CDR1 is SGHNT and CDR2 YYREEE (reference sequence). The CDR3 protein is CASSPGTGNHEKLFF. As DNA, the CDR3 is TGTGCCAGCAGCCCCGGGACAGGGAATCATGAAAAACTGTTTTTT.

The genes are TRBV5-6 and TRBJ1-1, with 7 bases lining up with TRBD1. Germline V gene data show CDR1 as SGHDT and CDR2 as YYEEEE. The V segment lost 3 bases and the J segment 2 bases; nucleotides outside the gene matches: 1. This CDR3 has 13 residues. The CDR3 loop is CASSWDRNTEAFF. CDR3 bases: TGTGCCAGCAGCTGGGACAGAAACACTGAAGCTTTCTTT.

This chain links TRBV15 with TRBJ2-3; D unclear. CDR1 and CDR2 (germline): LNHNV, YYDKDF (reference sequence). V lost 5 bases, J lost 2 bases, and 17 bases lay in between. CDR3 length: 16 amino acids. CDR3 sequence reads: CATSPLGRRITDTQYF. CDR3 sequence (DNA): TGTGCCACCAGCCCCTTGGGTAGGAGAATCACAGATACGCAGTATTTT.

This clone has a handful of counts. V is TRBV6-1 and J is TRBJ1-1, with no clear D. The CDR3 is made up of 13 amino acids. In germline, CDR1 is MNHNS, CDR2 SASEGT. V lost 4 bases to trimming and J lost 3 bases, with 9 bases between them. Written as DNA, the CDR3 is TGTGCCAGCAGTGGTAATTCCTACACTGAAGCTTTCTTT. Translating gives CASSGNSYTEAFF.

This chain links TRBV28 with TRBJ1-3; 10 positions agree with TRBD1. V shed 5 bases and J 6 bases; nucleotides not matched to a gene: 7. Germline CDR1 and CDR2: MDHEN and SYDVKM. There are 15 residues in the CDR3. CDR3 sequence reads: CASSGDRGDLNTIYF. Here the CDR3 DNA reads TGTGCCAGCAGTGGGGACAGGGGAGACTTAAACACCATATATTTT.

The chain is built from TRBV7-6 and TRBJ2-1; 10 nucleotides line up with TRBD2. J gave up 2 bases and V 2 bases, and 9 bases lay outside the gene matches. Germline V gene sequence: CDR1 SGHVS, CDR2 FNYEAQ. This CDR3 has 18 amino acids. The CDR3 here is CASSLWASGGPPYNEQFF. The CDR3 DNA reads TGTGCCAGCAGCTTATGGGCTAGCGGGGGCCCCCCCTACAATGAGCAGTTCTTC.

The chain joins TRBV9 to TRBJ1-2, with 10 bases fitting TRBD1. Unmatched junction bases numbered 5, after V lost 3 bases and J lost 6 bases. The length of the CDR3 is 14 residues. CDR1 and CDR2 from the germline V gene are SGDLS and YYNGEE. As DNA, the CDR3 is TGTGCCAGCAGCGCGACAGGGGGCTCGCATGGCTACACCTTC. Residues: CASSATGGSHGYTF.

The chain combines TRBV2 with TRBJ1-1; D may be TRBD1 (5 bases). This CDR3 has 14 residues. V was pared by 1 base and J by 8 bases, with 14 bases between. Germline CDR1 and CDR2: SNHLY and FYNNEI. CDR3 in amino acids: CASSEVAGLVEAFF. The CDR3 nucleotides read TGTGCCAGCAGTGAAGTCGCAGGGCTTGTGGAAGCTTTCTTT. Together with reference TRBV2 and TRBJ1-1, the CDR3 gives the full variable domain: EPEVTQTPSHQVTQMGQEVILRCVPISNHLYFYWYRQILGQKVEFLVSFYNNEISEKSEIFDDQFSVERPDGSNFTLKIRSTKLEDSAMYFCASSEVAGLVEAFFGQGTRLTVV.

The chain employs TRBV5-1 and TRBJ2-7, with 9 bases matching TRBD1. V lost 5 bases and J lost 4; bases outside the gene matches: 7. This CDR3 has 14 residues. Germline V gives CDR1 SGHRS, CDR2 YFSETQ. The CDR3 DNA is TGCGCCAGCAGGGCTGGGACAGGGTGGTACGAGCAGTACTTC. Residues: CASRAGTGWYEQYF.

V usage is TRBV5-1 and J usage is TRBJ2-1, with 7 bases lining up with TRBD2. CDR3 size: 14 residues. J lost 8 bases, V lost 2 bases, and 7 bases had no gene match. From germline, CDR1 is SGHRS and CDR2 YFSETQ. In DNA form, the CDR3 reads TGCGCCAGCAGCTTTTTCCCAGGGAGGGATGAGCAGTTCTTC. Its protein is CASSFFPGRDEQFF.

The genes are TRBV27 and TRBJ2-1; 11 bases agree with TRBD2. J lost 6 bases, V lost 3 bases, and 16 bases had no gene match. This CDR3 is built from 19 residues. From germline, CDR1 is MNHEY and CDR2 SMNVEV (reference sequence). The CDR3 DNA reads TGTGCCAGCAGTTTCGGGACTAGCGGAATACCGAGGAGGAGCAATGAGCAGTTCTTC. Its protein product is CASSFGTSGIPRRSNEQFF.